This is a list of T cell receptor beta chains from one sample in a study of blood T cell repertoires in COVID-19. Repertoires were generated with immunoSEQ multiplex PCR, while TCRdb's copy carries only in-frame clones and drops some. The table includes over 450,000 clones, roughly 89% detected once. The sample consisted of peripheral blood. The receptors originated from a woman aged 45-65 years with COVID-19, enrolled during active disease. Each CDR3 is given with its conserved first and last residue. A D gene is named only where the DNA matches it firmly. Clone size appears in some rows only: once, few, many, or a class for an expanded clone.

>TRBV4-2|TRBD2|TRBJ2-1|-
CASSPKGPAGGTRDNEQFF
TGTGCCAGCAGTCCCAAGGGGCCAGCGGGGGGAACGCGTGACAATGAGCAGTTCTTC
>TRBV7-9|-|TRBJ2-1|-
CASSLSVNEQFF
TGTGCCAGCAGCTTATCCGTTAATGAGCAGTTCTTC
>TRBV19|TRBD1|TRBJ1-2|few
CASSPRTGSNYGYTF
TGTGCCAGTAGTCCCCGGACAGGATCTAACTATGGCTACACCTTC
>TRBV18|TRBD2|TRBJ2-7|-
CASSPDGGSNEQYF
TGTGCCAGCTCACCCGACGGGGGGTCAAACGAGCAGTACTTC
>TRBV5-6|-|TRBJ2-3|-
CASSLGVVRAEDTQYF
TGTGCCAGCAGCCTAGGGGTTGTCAGGGCGGAAGATACGCAGTATTTT
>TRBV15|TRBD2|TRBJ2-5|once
CATSSGLAGGRETQYF
TGTGCCACCAGCAGCGGACTAGCGGGGGGGCGGGAGACCCAGTACTTC
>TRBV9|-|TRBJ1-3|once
CASSVVPDTRNTIYF
TGTGCCAGCAGCGTAGTTCCCGACACCCGAAACACCATATATTTT
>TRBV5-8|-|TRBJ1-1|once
CASSTTGTEAFF
TGTGCCAGCAGTACAACAGGGACCGAAGCTTTCTTT
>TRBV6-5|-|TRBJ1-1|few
CASSFSGGGTEAFF
TGTGCCAGCAGTTTTTCAGGCGGGGGCACTGAAGCTTTCTTT
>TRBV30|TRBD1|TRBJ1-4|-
CAWNLDRGGSEKLFF
TGTGCCTGGAACCTTGACAGGGGCGGTAGTGAAAAACTGTTTTTT
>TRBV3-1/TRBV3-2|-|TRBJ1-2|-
CASSQDNGAGYGYTF
TGTGCCAGCAGCCAAGACAATGGGGCCGGCTATGGCTACACCTTC
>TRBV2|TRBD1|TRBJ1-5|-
CASSVNRGGLQPQHF
TGTGCCAGCAGTGTCAACAGGGGGGGGCTTCAGCCCCAGCATTTT
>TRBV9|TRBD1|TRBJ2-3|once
CASSVEVTGGITDTQYF
TGTGCCAGCAGCGTAGAGGTGACAGGGGGCATTACAGATACGCAGTATTTT
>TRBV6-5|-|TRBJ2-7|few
CASSSTGIHEQYF
TGTGCCAGCAGTTCAACCGGGATACACGAGCAGTACTTC
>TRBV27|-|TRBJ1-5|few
CASSPAAERVSNQPQHF
TGTGCCAGCAGTCCCGCTGCCGAAAGAGTCAGCAATCAGCCCCAGCATTTT
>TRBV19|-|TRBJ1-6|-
CASSSLQGAGASPLHF
TGTGCCAGTAGTAGTTTACAGGGAGCTGGCGCTTCACCCCTCCACTTT
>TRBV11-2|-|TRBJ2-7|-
CASSTYYEQYF
TGTGCCAGCAGCACCTACTACGAGCAGTACTTC
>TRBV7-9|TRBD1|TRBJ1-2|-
CASSSDRALSNYGYTF
TGTGCCAGCAGCTCGGACAGGGCCCTCTCTAACTATGGCTACACCTTC
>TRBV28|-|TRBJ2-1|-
CASRSDSNEQFF
TGTGCCAGCAGATCAGACAGTAATGAGCAGTTCTTC
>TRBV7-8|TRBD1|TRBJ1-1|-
CASSLGRGQTEAFF
TGTGCCAGCAGCTTAGGCAGGGGGCAAACTGAAGCTTTCTTT
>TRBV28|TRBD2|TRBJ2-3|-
CASSPLAGGIDTQYF
TGTGCCAGCAGTCCCCTAGCGGGGGGGATAGATACGCAGTATTTT
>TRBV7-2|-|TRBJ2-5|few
CASSYEGYPYQETQYF
TGTGCCAGCAGCTACGAGGGATACCCGTACCAAGAGACCCAGTACTTC
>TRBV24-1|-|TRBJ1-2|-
CAGGEDSGGYTF
TGTGCCGGGGGGGAGGACTCAGGGGGCTACACCTTC
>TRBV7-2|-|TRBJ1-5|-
CASSLRVFQGYQPQHF
TGTGCCAGCAGCTTAAGAGTCTTCCAGGGGTATCAGCCCCAGCATTTT
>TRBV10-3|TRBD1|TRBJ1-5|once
CAIRGQADQPQHF
TGTGCCATCAGGGGACAGGCCGATCAGCCCCAGCATTTT
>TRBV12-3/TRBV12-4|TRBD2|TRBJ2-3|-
CASMRGAADTQYF
TGTGCCAGCATGCGGGGGGCGGCAGATACGCAGTATTTT
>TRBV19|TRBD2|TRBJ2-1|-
CASSTGLAKYNEQFF
TGTGCCAGTAGTACAGGACTAGCGAAGTACAATGAGCAGTTCTTC
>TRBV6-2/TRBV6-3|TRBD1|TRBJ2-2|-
CASSSGTAANTGELFF
TGTGCCAGCAGCTCCGGGACAGCCGCGAACACCGGGGAGCTGTTTTTT
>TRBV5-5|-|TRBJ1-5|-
CASSLQRDNQPQHF
TGTGCCAGCAGCCTGCAAAGAGATAATCAGCCCCAGCATTTT
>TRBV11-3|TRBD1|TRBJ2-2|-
CASSSGQATTGELFF
TGTGCCAGCAGCTCGGGACAGGCCACCACCGGGGAGCTGTTTTTT
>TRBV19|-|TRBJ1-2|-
CASSPRGVDGYTF
TGTGCCAGTAGTCCCCGGGGAGTGGATGGCTACACCTTC
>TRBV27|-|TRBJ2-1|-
CASSSPPGNEQFF
TGTGCCAGCAGTTCGCCCCCCGGGAATGAGCAGTTCTTC
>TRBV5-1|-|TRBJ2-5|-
CASSPPGLRGETQYF
TGCGCCAGCAGCCCGCCTGGACTAAGGGGAGAGACCCAGTACTTC
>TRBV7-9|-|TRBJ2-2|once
CASSTPSNTGELFF
TGTGCCAGCAGCACTCCTTCGAACACCGGGGAGCTGTTTTTT
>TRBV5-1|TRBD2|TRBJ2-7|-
CASSFQPGLAGYYEQYF
TGCGCCAGCAGCTTCCAGCCTGGACTAGCGGGGTACTACGAGCAGTACTTC
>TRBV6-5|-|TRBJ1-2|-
CASRPDSFYGYTF
TGTGCCAGCAGGCCGGACTCCTTCTATGGCTACACCTTC